This T cell receptor (beta chain) was sequenced for a study of neoadjuvant anti-PD-1 for oral cavity cancer. This clone was counted only a few times. Produced via immunoSEQ multiplex PCR; TCRdb's table is partial and in-frame only. Found here are about 12,000 clones, about 71% of them singletons; the top ten hold around 2.7%. The CDR3 runs to 14 residues. CDR1 and CDR2 (germline): SQVTM, ANQGSEA. Trimming removed 6 bases at V and 4 bases at J, with 18 bases between. Specified time point: after neoadjuvant nivolumab, at surgical resection. The chain is built from TRBV29-1 and TRBJ1-2; TRBD1 might be the D (6 bases). This receptor was taken from a person aged 35 to 85 with oral cavity squamous cell carcinoma. The specimen comprised PBMCs, sampled after nivolumab (anti-PD-1) treatment. The DNA of the CDR3 is TGCAGCGTCCCCAAAAAACAGGGCGGCTATGGCTACACCTTC. Translated: CSVPKKQGGYGYTF. The whole variable domain, remainder taken from reference TRBV29-1 and TRBJ1-2, is SAVISQKPSRDICQRGTSLTIQCQVDSQVTMMFWYRQQPGQSLTLIATANQGSEATYESGFVIDKFPISRPNLTFSTLTVSNMSPEDSSIYLCSVPKKQGGYGYTFGSGTRLTVV.